The 2 T cell receptor beta chains given below trace back to one sample, sequenced in a study of OX40 agonist ivuxolimab in advanced cancers. Profiling relied on immunoSEQ multiplex PCR, and the TCRdb table lists in-frame clones only, not all of them. In the table there are approximately 82,000 clones, 80% to 90% of which are singletons. The sample in question was CD4+ or CD8+ T cells sorted from blood, obtained in a trial of the OX40 agonist ivuxolimab. The origin of the receptors is an adult with an advanced solid tumor such as melanoma, head and neck, liver or kidney cancer.

This clone was seen just once. The chain recombines TRBV2 with TRBJ1-6, with D uncertain. V lost 1 base and J lost 5, with 12 bases in between. The CDR3 has 16 residues. CDR1 is SNHLY and CDR2 is FYNNEI in the germline V gene. The CDR3 DNA is TGTGCCAGCAGTGAAGTTCGGACGGGCAATAATTCACCCCTCCACTTT. Protein sequence: CASSEVRTGNNSPLHF.

V is TRBV7-9 and J is TRBJ1-1; TRBD1 might be the D (5 bases). CDR3 length equals 14 residues. Germline V CDR1 and CDR2: SEHNR, FQNEAQ (reference sequence). V was cut by 4 bases and J by 2 bases, with 11 bases left in between. The CDR3 is CASSSQGYNTEAFF. The CDR3 region has the DNA TGTGCCAGCAGCTCGCAGGGTTATAACACTGAAGCTTTCTTT.